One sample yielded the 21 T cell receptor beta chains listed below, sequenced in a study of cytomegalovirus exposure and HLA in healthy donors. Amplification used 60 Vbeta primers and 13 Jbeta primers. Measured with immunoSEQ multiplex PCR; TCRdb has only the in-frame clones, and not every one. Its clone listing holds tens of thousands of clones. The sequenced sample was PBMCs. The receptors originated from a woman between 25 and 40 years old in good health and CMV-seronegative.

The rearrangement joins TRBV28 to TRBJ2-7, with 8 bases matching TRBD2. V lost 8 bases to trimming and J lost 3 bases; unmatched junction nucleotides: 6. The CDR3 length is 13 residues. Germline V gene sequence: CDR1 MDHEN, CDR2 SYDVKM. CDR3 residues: CASSETSDYEQYF. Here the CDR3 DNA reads TGTGCCAGCTCAGAGACTAGCGACTACGAGCAGTACTTC.

For the CDR3, the DNA is TGTGCCAGCAGTGAAAACCTTGGGACTCACGGAGGAAACACCATATATTTT. It is translated as CASSENLGTHGGNTIYF. The V gene is TRBV6-1, the J gene TRBJ1-3, with D maybe TRBD1 (5 bases). The CDR3 contains 17 residues. The V gene's germline CDR1 is MNHNS and CDR2 SASEGT. Trimming took 2 bases from V and 4 from J, leaving 18 bases between them.

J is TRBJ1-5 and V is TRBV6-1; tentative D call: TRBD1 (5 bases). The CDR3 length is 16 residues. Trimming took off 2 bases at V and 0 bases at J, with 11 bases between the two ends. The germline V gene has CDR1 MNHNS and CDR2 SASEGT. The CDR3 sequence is CASSERGAYSNQPQHF. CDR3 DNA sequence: TGTGCCAGCAGTGAACGCGGGGCTTATAGCAATCAGCCCCAGCATTTT.

CDR3 amino acids: CASSPNRLNTEAFF. CDR3 nucleotide sequence: TGTGCCAGCTCACCAAACAGACTGAACACTGAAGCTTTCTTT. The chain employs TRBV18 and TRBJ1-1; no clear D. V lost 2 bases and J 0 bases, leaving 7 bases between the germline ends. Germline-derived CDR1 and CDR2 are KGHSH and LQKENI. This CDR3 contains 14 residues. Complete variable domain (other parts from reference TRBV18 and TRBJ1-1): NAGVMQNPRHLVRRRGQEARLRCSPMKGHSHVYWYRQLPEEGLKFMVYLQKENIIDESGMPKERFSAEFPKEGPSILRIQQVVRGDSAAYFCASSPNRLNTEAFFGQGTRLTVV.

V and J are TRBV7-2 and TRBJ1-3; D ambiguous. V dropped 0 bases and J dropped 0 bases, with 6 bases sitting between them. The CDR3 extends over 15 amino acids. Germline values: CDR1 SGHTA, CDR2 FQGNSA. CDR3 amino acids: CASSLAQDSGNTIYF. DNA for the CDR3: TGTGCCAGCAGCTTAGCCCAGGACTCTGGAAACACCATATATTTT.

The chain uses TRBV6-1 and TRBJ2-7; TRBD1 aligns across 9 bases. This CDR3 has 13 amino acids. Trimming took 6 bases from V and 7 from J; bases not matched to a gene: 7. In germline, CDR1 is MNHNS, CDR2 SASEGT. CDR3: CASSDNRGLEQYF. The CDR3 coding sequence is TGTGCCAGCAGCGACAACAGGGGGCTTGAGCAGTACTTC.

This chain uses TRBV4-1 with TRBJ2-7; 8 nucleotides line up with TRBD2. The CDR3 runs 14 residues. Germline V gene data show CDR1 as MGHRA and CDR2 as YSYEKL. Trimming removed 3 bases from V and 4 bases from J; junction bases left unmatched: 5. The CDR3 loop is CASSHPGGDYEQYF. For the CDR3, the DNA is TGCGCCAGCAGCCACCCGGGAGGGGATTACGAGCAGTACTTC.

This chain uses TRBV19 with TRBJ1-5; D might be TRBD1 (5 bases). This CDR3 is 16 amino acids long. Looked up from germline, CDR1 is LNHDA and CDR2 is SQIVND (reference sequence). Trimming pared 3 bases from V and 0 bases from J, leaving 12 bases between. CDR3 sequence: CASSIKGNYSNQPQHF. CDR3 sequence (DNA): TGTGCCAGTAGTATCAAGGGGAACTATAGCAATCAGCCCCAGCATTTT.

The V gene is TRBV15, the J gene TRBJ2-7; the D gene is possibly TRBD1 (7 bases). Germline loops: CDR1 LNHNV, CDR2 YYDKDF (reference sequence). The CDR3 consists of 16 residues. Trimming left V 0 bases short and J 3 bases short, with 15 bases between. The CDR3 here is CATSRDQGRGDYEQYF. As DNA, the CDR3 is TGTGCCACCAGCAGAGATCAGGGCAGGGGGGACTACGAGCAGTACTTC.

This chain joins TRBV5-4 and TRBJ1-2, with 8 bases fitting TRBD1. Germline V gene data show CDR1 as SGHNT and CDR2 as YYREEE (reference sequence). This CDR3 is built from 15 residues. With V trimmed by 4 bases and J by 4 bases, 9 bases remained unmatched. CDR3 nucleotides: TGTGCCAGCAGCAAACAGGGGGACGTCAGCTATGGCTACACCTTC. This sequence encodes CASSKQGDVSYGYTF.

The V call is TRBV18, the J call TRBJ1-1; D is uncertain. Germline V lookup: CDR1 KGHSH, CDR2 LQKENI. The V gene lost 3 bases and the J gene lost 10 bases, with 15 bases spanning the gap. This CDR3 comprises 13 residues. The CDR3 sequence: CASSPSRVGVAFF. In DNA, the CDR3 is TGTGCCAGCTCACCTTCAAGAGTTGGAGTAGCTTTCTTT.

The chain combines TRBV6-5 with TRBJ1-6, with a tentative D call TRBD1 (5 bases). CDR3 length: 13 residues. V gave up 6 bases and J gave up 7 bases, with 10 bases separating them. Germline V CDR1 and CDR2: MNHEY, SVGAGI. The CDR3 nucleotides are TGTGCCAGCAGCCCGGGGGGGAATTCACCCCTCCACTTT. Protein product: CASSPGGNSPLHF.

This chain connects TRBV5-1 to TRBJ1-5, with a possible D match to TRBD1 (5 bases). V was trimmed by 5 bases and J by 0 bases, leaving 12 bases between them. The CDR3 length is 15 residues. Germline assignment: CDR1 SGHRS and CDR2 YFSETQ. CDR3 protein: CASRAGTGSNQPQHF. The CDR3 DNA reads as TGCGCCAGCAGGGCGGGGACGGGTAGCAATCAGCCCCAGCATTTT.

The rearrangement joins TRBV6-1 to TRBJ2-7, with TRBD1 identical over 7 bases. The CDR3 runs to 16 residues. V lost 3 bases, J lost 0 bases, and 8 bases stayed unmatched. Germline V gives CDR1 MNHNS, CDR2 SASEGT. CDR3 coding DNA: TGTGCCAGCAGTGATCCTACAGGGGTGAGCTCCTACGAGCAGTACTTC. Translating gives CASSDPTGVSSYEQYF.

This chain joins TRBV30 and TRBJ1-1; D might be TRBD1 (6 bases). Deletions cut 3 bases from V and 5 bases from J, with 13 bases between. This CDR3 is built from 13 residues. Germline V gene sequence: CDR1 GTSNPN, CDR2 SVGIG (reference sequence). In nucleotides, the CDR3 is TGTGCCTGGAGCCGAACGACAGGAACTGAAGCTTTCTTT. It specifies CAWSRTTGTEAFF.

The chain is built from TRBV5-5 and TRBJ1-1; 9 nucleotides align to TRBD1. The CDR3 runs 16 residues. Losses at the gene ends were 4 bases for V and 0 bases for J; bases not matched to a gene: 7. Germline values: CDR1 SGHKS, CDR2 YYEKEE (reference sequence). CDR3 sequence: CASSLLGTGLNTEAFF. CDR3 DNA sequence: TGTGCCAGCAGCCTCCTAGGGACAGGGTTGAACACTGAAGCTTTCTTT.

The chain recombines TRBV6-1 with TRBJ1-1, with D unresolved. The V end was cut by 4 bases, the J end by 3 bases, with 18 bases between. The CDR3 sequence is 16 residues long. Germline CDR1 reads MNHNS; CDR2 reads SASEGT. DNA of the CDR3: TGTGCCAGCAGTGGAGGTCAGCTCCGTGCGTACACTGAAGCTTTCTTT. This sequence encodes CASSGGQLRAYTEAFF.

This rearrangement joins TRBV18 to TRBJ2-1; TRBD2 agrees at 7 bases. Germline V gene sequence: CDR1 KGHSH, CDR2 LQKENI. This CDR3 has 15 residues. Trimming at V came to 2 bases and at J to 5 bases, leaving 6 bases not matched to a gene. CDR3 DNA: TGTGCCAGCTCACCAAGAACTAGCGACCACAATGAGCAGTTCTTC. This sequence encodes CASSPRTSDHNEQFF.

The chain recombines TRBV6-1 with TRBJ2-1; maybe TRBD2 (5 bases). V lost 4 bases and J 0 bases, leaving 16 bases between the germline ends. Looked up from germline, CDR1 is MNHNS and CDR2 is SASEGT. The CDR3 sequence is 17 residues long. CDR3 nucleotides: TGTGCCAGCAGTGCCAGGTCGGGATCGAGCTCCTACAATGAGCAGTTCTTC. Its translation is CASSARSGSSSYNEQFF.

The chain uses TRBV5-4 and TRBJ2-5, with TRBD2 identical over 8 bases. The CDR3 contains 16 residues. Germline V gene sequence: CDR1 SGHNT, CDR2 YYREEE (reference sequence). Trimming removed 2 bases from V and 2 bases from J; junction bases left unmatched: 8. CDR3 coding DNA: TGTGCCAGCAGCTTAAGCCTAGCGGGTGCACAAGAGACCCAGTACTTC. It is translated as CASSLSLAGAQETQYF.

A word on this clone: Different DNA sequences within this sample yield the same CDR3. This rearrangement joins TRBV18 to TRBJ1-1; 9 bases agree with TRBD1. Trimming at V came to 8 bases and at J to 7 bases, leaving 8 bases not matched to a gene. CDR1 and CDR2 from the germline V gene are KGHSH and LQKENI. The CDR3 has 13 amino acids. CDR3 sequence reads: CASSPGTGREAFF. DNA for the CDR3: TGTGCCAGCAGTCCAGGGACAGGGCGTGAAGCTTTCTTT.